This TCR beta chain was found in a study of control samples from healthy donors and cancer patients. Measured with immunoSEQ multiplex PCR; TCRdb has only the in-frame clones, and not every one. The table has fewer than 300,000 clones, almost 85% seen once; the top ten hold 13%. The V end lost 1 base, the J end lost 8 bases, and 15 bases lay between the germline ends. CDR1 and CDR2 (germline): LNHDA, SQIVND (reference sequence). There are 15 residues in the CDR3. The V gene is TRBV19, the J gene TRBJ2-1; possibly TRBD1 for D (5 bases). This TCR derives from a woman aged 55-69 years with lung cancer. The sequenced sample consisted of PBMCs. CDR3 amino acids: CASSIGPGPGYEQFF. The CDR3 region has the DNA TGTGCCAGTAGTATAGGGCCAGGGCCTGGCTATGAGCAGTTCTTC.